The 13 T cell receptor beta chains given below trace back to one sample, sequenced in a study of sequential checkpoint blockade in melanoma. Using immunoSEQ multiplex PCR, the repertoire was profiled, and TCRdb retains in-frame clones only, with some absent. The sample contains some 830 clones, less than 30% of which appear only once. The treatment: randomized to nivolumab then ipilimumab (arm A) or the reverse (arm B). The sequences come from tumor tissue (inferred from file names), collected from a patient given nivolumab and ipilimumab in sequence. The receptor set was obtained from a human donor with melanoma.

This clone is categorized as hyperexpanded. CDR3 residues: CAISESRWMNTEAFF. Here the CDR3 DNA reads TGTGCCATCAGTGAGTCGAGGTGGATGAACACTGAAGCTTTCTTT. This chain connects TRBV10-3 to TRBJ1-1; no clear D gene. Trimming cost V 0 bases and J 0 bases, with 8 bases left between them. The V gene's germline CDR1 is ENHRY and CDR2 SYGVKD. This CDR3 comprises 15 residues.

DNA of the CDR3: TGTGCTAGTGGGGTAGCGGGGGGGCTAGAGACCCAGTACTTC. Translated, it gives CASGVAGGLETQYF. V is TRBV12-5 and J is TRBJ2-5, with TRBD2 matching over 11 bases. Germline CDR1 LGHNT, CDR2 FRNRAP. CDR3 length: 14 residues. Trimming took 6 bases from V and 4 from J; bases not matched to a gene: 4.

The genes are TRBV10-3 and TRBJ2-1; D remains unclear. Germline V CDR1 and CDR2: ENHRY, SYGVKD. V shed 0 bases and J shed 2 bases, with 14 bases lying between them. The CDR3 runs 17 residues. The CDR3 DNA follows: TGTGCCATCAGTGAGTCGAGGCAGGCCACGGCCTACAATGAGCAGTTCTTC. Residues: CAISESRQATAYNEQFF.

This clone was counted a few times. DNA for the CDR3: TGTGCCATCAGTGAGGGACAGGACACAGATACGCAGTATTTT. The encoded protein is CAISEGQDTDTQYF. The V gene is TRBV10-3, the J gene TRBJ2-3; 7 bases align to TRBD1. Germline V gives CDR1 ENHRY, CDR2 SYGVKD. J lost 2 bases, V lost 2 bases, and 1 base had no gene match. This CDR3 is built from 14 residues.

The rearrangement uses TRBV6-8 and TRBJ2-7; D call uncertain. Germline V gene sequence: CDR1 MNHGY, CDR2 SAAAGT. The germline V and J ends were trimmed by 2 bases and 1 base, with 9 bases remaining between them. The CDR3 spans 14 residues. CDR3 residues: CASSYQHGSYEQYF. The CDR3 region has the DNA TGTGCCAGCAGTTACCAACACGGTTCCTACGAGCAGTACTTC.

This clone ranks as medium-sized. J is TRBJ2-5 and V is TRBV11-3, with D perhaps matching TRBD1 (5 bases). This CDR3 comprises 15 residues. Looked up from germline, CDR1 is SGHNT and CDR2 is YENEEA. Trimming removed 5 bases at V and 0 bases at J, with 13 bases between. In DNA form, the CDR3 reads TGTGCCAGCAGCCAACTCAGGGCGGACCAAGAGACCCAGTACTTC. Protein: CASSQLRADQETQYF.

V gene TRBV11-3 combines with J gene TRBJ2-1, with TRBD2 identical over 10 bases. This CDR3 spans 16 amino acids. Germline loops: CDR1 SGHNT, CDR2 YENEEA. V dropped 1 base and J dropped 3; count of bases not matched to a gene: 3. In nucleotides, the CDR3 is TGTGCCAGCAGCTTAGTTAGCGGGGGGAACTACAATGAGCAGTTCTTC. Amino acids: CASSLVSGGNYNEQFF. Complete variable domain (other parts from reference TRBV11-3 and TRBJ2-1): EAGVVQSPRYKIIEKKQPVAFWCNPISGHNTLYWYLQNLGQGPELLIRYENEEAVDDSQLPKDRFSAERLKGVDSTLKIQPAELGDSAVYLCASSLVSGGNYNEQFFGPGTRLTVL.

The table lists this clone with a count of one. This chain connects TRBV19 to TRBJ1-2; D is ambiguous. The CDR3 is 12 residues long. Germline CDR1 is LNHDA and CDR2 is SQIVND (reference sequence). The V end lost 4 bases, the J end lost 6 bases, and 9 bases lay between the germline ends. This CDR3 is CASSNFADGYTF. DNA for the CDR3: TGTGCCAGTAGTAATTTCGCCGATGGCTACACCTTC.

The chain is built from TRBV9 and TRBJ2-3, with 11 bases identical to TRBD2. Germline CDR1 is SGDLS and CDR2 is YYNGEE. The CDR3 covers 14 residues. Trimming took 3 bases from V and 3 from J; bases not matched to a gene: 0. CDR3 sequence reads: CASSASGGTDTQYF. In DNA, the CDR3 is TGTGCCAGCAGCGCTAGCGGGGGGACAGATACGCAGTATTTT.

Only a few counts were recorded for this clone. The chain recombines TRBV11-3 with TRBJ1-2; the D gene is possibly TRBD1 (6 bases). Trimming pared 3 bases from V and 8 bases from J, leaving 16 bases between. Per germline, CDR1 SGHNT and CDR2 YENEEA. The CDR3 is 14 amino acids. CDR3 sequence: CASSFGVAGDGYTF. In nucleotides, the CDR3 is TGTGCCAGCAGCTTTGGGGTGGCAGGGGACGGCTACACCTTC.

V gene TRBV7-6 combines with J gene TRBJ2-7, with 8 bases that match TRBD1. V was clipped by 6 bases and J by 3 bases; unmatched bases: 7. Germline V gene data show CDR1 as SGHVS and CDR2 as FNYEAQ. CDR3 length: 14 residues. The CDR3 is CASSPGTGNYEQYF. The DNA of the CDR3 is TGTGCCAGCAGTCCCGGGACAGGAAACTACGAGCAGTACTTC.

CDR3 DNA sequence: TGCAGCGGGCTCGTACAGGCGGTTGGGGAGCAGTACTTC. This translates into CSGLVQAVGEQYF. The chain combines TRBV29-1 with TRBJ2-7, with D tentatively TRBD1 (5 bases). The germline V gene encodes CDR1 SQVTM and CDR2 ANQGSEA. This CDR3 is 13 amino acids long. The V and J ends lost 7 bases and 7 bases respectively, with 20 bases between them.

V and J are TRBV5-1 and TRBJ1-3; D is unresolved. Per germline, CDR1 SGHRS and CDR2 YFSETQ. V was clipped by 0 bases and J by 1 base, with 5 bases between them. This CDR3 region has 14 residues. The CDR3 nucleotides read TGCGCCAGCAGCTTGGATCTATCTGGAAACACCATATATTTT. Translation gives CASSLDLSGNTIYF. Variable domain in full (rest from reference TRBV5-1 and TRBJ1-3): KAGVTQTPRYLIKTRGQQVTLSCSPISGHRSVSWYQQTPGQGLQFLFEYFSETQRNKGNFPGRFSGRQFSNSRSEMNVSTLELGDSALYLCASSLDLSGNTIYFGEGSWLTVV.